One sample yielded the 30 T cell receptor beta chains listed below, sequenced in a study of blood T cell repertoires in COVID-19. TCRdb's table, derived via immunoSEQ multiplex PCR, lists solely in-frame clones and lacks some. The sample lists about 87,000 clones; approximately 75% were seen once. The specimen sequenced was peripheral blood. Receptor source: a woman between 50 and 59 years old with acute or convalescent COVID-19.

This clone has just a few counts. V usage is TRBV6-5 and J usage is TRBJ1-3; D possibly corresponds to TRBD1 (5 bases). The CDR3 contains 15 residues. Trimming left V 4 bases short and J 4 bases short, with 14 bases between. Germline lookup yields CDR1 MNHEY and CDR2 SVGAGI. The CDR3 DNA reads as TGTGCCAGCAGTTCAATCAGGGCCCCCGGAAACACCATATATTTT. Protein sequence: CASSSIRAPGNTIYF.

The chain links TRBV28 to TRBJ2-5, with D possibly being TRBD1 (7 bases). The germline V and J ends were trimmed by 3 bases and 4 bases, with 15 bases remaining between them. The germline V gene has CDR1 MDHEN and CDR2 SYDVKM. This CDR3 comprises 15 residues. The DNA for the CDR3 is TGTGCCAGCAGTTTGGGCAGGGGGGTGTCAGAGACCCAGTACTTC. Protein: CASSLGRGVSETQYF.

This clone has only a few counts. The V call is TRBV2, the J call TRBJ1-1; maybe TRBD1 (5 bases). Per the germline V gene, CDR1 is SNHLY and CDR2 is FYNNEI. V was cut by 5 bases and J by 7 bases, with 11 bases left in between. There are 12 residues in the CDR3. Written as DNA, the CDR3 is TGTGCCAGCAGTACGGGGGACGGTGAAGCTTTCTTT. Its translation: CASSTGDGEAFF.

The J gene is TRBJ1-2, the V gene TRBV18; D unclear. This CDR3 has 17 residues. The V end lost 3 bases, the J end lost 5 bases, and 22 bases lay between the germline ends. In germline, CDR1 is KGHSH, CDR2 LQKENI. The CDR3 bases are TGTGCCAGCTCACCCCGAATTGAGACACGCTCGGGGTATGGCTACACCTTC. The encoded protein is CASSPRIETRSGYGYTF.

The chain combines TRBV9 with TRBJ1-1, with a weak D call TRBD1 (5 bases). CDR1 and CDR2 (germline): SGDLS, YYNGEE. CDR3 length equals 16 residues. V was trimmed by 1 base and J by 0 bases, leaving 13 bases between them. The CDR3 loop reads CASSVSVGGMNTEAFF. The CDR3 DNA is TGTGCCAGCAGCGTATCGGTCGGGGGTATGAACACTGAAGCTTTCTTT.

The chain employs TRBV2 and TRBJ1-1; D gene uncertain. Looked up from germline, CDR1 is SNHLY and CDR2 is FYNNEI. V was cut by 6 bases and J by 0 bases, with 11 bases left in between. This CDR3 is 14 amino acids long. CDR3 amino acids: CASSVSIMNTEAFF. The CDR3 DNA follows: TGTGCCAGCAGCGTTAGTATCATGAACACTGAAGCTTTCTTT.

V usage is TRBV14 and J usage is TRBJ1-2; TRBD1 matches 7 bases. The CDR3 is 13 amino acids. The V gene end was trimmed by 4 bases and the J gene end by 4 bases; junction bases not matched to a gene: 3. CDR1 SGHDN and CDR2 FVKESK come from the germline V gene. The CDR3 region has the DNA TGTGCCAGCAGCCGGGACAGACTCTATGGCTACACCTTC. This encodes CASSRDRLYGYTF.

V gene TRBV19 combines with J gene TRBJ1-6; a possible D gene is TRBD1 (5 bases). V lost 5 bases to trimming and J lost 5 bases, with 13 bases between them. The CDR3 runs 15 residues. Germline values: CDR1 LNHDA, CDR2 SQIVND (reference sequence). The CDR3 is CASSYLGGNNSPLHF. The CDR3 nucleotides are TGTGCCAGTAGTTACCTCGGGGGGAATAATTCACCCCTCCACTTT.

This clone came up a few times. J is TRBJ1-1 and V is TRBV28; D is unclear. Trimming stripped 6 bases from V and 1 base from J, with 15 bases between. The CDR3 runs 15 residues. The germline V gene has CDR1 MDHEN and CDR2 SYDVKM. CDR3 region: CASRGAAPRNTEAFF. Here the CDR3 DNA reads TGTGCCAGCAGGGGAGCCGCTCCGCGGAACACTGAAGCTTTCTTT.

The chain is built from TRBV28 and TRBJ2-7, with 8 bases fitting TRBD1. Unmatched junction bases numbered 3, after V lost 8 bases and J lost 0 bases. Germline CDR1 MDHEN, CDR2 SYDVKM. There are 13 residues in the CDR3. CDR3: CASQGQVSYEQYF. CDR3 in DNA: TGTGCCAGCCAGGGACAGGTCTCCTACGAGCAGTACTTC.

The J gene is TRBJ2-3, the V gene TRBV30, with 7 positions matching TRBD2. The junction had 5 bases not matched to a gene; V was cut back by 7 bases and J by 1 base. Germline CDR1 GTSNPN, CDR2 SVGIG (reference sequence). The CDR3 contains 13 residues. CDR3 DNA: TGTGCCTCTGCGGGGGTAGGCACAGATACGCAGTATTTT. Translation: CASAGVGTDTQYF.

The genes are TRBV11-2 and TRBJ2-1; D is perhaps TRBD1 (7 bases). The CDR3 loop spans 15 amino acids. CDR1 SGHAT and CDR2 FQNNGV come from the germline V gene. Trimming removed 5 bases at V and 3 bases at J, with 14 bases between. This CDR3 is CASSQLQGGYNEQFF. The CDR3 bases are TGTGCCAGCAGCCAGCTGCAGGGGGGCTACAATGAGCAGTTCTTC.

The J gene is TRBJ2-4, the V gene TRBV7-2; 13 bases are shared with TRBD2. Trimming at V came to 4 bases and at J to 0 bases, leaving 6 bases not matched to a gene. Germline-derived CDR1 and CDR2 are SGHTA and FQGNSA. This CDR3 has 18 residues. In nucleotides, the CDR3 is TGTGCCAGCAGCTCGGGACTAGCGGGGACCATAGCCAAAAACATTCAGTACTTC. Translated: CASSSGLAGTIAKNIQYF.

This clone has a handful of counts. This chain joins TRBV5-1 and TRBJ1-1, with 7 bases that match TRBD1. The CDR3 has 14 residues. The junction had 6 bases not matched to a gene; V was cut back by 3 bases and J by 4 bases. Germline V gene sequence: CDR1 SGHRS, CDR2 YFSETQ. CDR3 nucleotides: TGCGCCAGCAGCTCTACGACAGGGATCACTGAAGCTTTCTTT. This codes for CASSSTTGITEAFF.

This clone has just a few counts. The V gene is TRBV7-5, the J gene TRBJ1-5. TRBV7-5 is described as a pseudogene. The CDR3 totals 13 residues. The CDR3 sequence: CARSQDSEQPQHF. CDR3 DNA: TGTGCCAGAAGCCAAGACTCTGAACAGCCCCAGCATTTT.

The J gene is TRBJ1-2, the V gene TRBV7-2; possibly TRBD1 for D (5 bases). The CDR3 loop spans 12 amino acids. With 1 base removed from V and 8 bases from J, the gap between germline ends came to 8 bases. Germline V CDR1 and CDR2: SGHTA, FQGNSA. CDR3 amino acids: CASSLDQGGYTF. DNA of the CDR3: TGTGCCAGCAGCTTAGACCAGGGAGGCTACACCTTC.

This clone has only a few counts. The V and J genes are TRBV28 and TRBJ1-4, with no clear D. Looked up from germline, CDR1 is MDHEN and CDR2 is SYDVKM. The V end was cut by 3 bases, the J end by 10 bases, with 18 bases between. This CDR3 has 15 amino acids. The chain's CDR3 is CASSLLHAGAGKLFF. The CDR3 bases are TGTGCCAGCAGTTTGCTTCACGCGGGCGCGGGAAAACTGTTTTTT.

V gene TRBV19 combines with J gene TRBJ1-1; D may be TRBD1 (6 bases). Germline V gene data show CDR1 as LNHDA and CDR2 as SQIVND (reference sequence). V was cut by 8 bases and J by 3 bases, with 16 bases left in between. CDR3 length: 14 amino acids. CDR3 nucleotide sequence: TGTGCCAGTGGGGTAGTAGGGGGAGACACTGAAGCTTTCTTT. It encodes CASGVVGGDTEAFF.

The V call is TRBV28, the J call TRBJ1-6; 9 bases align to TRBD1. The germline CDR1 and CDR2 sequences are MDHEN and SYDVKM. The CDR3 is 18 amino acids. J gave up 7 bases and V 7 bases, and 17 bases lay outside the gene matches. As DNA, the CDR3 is TGTGCCAGCATTCCCTCTCCGGGACAGGGAAGAGGGAATTCACCCCTCCACTTT. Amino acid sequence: CASIPSPGQGRGNSPLHF.

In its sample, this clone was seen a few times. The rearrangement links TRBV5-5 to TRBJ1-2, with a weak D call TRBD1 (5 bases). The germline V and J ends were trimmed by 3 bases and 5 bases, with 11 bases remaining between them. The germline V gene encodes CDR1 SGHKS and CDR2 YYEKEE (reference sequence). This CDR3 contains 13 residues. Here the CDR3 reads CASSSTEGYGYTF. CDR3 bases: TGTGCCAGCAGCTCGACAGAAGGTTATGGCTACACCTTC.

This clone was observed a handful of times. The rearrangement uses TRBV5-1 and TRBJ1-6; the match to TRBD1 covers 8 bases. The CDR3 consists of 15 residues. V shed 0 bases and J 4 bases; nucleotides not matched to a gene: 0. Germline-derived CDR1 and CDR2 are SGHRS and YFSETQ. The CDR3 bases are TGCGCCAGCAGCTTGGGGACAGGGTATAATTCACCCCTCCACTTT. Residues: CASSLGTGYNSPLHF.

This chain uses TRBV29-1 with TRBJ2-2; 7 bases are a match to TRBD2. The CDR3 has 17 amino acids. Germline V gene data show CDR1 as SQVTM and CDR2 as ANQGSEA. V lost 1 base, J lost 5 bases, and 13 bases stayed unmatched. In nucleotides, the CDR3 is TGCAGCGTTGAAGCGGTCGCCGGGGGGTCGCGGACCGGGGAGCTGTTTTTT. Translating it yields CSVEAVAGGSRTGELFF.

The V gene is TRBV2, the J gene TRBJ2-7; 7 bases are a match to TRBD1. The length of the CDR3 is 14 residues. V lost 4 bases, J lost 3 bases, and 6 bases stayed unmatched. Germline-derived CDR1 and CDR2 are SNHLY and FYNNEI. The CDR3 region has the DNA TGTGCCAGCAGTGTCGGACAGGCAAGCTACGAGCAGTACTTC. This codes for CASSVGQASYEQYF.

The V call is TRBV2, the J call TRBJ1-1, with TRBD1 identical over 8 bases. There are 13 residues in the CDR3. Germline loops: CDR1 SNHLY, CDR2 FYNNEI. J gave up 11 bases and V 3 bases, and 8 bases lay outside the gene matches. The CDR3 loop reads CASSEHRGAMAFF. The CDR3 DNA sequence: TGTGCCAGCAGTGAGCACAGGGGGGCCATGGCTTTCTTT.

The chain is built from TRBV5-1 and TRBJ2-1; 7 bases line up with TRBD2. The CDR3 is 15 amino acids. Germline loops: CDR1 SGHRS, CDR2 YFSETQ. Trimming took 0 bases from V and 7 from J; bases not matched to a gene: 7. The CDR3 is CASSLAAGATNEQFF. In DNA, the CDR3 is TGCGCCAGCAGCTTGGCGGCGGGAGCAACGAATGAGCAGTTCTTC.

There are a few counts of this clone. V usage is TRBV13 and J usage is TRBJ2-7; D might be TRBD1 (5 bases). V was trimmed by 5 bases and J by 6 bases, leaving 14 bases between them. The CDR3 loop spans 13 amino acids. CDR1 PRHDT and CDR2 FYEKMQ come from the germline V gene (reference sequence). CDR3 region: CASSTLQVGEQYF. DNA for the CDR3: TGTGCCAGCAGCACCTTACAGGTTGGCGAGCAGTACTTC. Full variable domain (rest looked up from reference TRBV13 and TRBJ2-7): AAGVIQSPRHLIKEKRETATLKCYPIPRHDTVYWYQQGPGQDPQFLISFYEKMQSDKGSIPDRFSAQQFSDYHSELNMSSLELGDSALYFCASSTLQVGEQYFGPGTRLTVT.

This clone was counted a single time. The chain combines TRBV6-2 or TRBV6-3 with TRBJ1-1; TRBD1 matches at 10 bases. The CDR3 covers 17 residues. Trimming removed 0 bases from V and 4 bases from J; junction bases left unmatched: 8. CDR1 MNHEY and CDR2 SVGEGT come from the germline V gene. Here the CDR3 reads CASSYSRDRGRGTEAFF. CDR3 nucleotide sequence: TGTGCCAGCAGTTACTCGAGGGACAGGGGAAGGGGCACTGAAGCTTTCTTT.

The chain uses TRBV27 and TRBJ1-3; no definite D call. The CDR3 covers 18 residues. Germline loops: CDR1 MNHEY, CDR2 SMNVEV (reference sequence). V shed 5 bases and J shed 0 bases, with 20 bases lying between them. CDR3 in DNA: TGTGCCAGCAGTCTACTAGGGCCATCCTCTGCCTCTGGAAACACCATATATTTT. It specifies CASSLLGPSSASGNTIYF.

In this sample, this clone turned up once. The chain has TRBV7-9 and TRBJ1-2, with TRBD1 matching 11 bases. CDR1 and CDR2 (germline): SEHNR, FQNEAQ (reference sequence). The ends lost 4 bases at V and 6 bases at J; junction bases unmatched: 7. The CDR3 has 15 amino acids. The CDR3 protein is CASSSGQGALNGYTF. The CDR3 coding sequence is TGTGCCAGCAGCTCCGGACAGGGGGCCCTGAATGGCTACACCTTC.

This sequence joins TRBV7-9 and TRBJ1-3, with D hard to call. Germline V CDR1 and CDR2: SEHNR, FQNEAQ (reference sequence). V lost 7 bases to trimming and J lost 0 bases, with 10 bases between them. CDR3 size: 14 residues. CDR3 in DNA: TGTGCCAGCACCAACTTCGGCTCTGGAAACACCATATATTTT. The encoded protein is CASTNFGSGNTIYF. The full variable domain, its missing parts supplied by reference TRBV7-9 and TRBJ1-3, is DTGVSQNPRHKITKRGQNVTFRCDPISEHNRLYWYRQTLGQGPEFLTYFQNEAQLEKSRLLSDRFSAERPKGSFSTLEIQRTEQGDSAMYLCASTNFGSGNTIYFGEGSWLTVV.